Following are 9 T cell receptor beta chains from one sample sequenced in a study of PD-1 blockade in classical Hodgkin lymphoma. The assay was immunoSEQ multiplex PCR, and TCRdb's table has in-frame clones only and misses some. The sample comprises approximately 30,000 clones, about two thirds of which are singletons, and under 4.5% rests with the top ten. Time point of the sample: cycle 4 day 1 (C4D1), after five to seven weeks of nivolumab. In every patient, relapse followed autologous stem cell transplantation, while exposure to brentuximab vedotin differed. Specimen: peripheral blood mononuclear cells (PBMCs), collected before the fourth cycle of nivolumab. All receptors derive from a human donor with classical Hodgkin lymphoma.

The rearrangement uses TRBV7-9 and TRBJ2-7; D may be TRBD1 (6 bases). This CDR3 is 14 amino acids long. The V gene lost 4 bases and the J gene lost 5 bases, with 15 bases spanning the gap. Germline V gene data show CDR1 as SEHNR and CDR2 as FQNEAQ (reference sequence). This chain's CDR3 is CASSYWTEGNEQYF. The CDR3 region has the DNA TGTGCCAGCAGCTATTGGACAGAAGGCAACGAGCAGTACTTC. The entire variable domain, with the rest obtained from reference TRBV7-9 and TRBJ2-7, is as follows: DTGVSQNPRHKITKRGQNVTFRCDPISEHNRLYWYRQTLGQGPEFLTYFQNEAQLEKSRLLSDRFSAERPKGSFSTLEIQRTEQGDSAMYLCASSYWTEGNEQYFGPGTRLTVT.

This sequence joins TRBV10-1 and TRBJ2-4, with TRBD2 matching over 7 bases. The CDR3 totals 13 residues. J lost 6 bases, V lost 8 bases, and 7 bases had no gene match. Germline lookup yields CDR1 WNHNN and CDR2 SYGVQD (reference sequence). The CDR3 region has the DNA TGCGCCAGCTCGGCATCGGGGGGAAACATTCAGTACTTC. The encoded protein is CASSASGGNIQYF.

The CDR3 reads CASSAGDGITDTQYF. The CDR3 DNA reads TGCGCCAGCAGTGCTGGGGACGGGATCACAGATACGCAGTATTTT. The rearrangement links TRBV10-1 to TRBJ2-3; perhaps D is TRBD1 or TRBD2 (5 bases each). The germline gives CDR1 WNHNN, CDR2 SYGVQD (reference sequence). The CDR3 extends over 15 amino acids. Trimming cost V 4 bases and J 2 bases, with 13 bases left between them.

This clone was counted once. The chain uses TRBV6-5 and TRBJ2-1; 9 bases fit TRBD1. Germline V CDR1 and CDR2: MNHEY, SVGAGI. The CDR3 contains 14 residues. J lost 6 bases, V lost 5 bases, and 5 bases had no gene match. CDR3 region: CASSLTGGSNEQFF. The CDR3 DNA sequence: TGTGCCAGCAGTCTGACAGGGGGGAGCAATGAGCAGTTCTTC.

This CDR3 reads CASSLEGLTDTQYF. CDR3 bases: TGTGCCAGCAGCTTAGAAGGCCTCACAGATACGCAGTATTTT. The genes are TRBV7-3 and TRBJ2-3; D gene unclear. Per the germline V gene, CDR1 is SGHTA and CDR2 is FQGTGA. V was pared by 2 bases and J by 2 bases, with 8 bases between. The CDR3 runs to 14 residues.

This CDR3 is CAISDSGGAETQYF. DNA of the CDR3: TGTGCCATCAGTGACTCCGGGGGGGCGGAGACCCAGTACTTC. V is TRBV10-3 and J is TRBJ2-5; 8 positions match TRBD2. The CDR3 loop spans 14 amino acids. V shed 3 bases and J 5 bases; nucleotides not matched to a gene: 5. Germline loops: CDR1 ENHRY, CDR2 SYGVKD.

The chain recombines TRBV5-1 with TRBJ1-1; possible D gene TRBD1, 6 bases. CDR1 is SGHRS and CDR2 is YFSETQ in the germline V gene. V lost 3 bases and J 2 bases, leaving 17 bases between the germline ends. The CDR3 totals 16 residues. DNA for the CDR3: TGCGCCAGCAGCTCGGAGGGCGGGGGCGGTAACACTGAAGCTTTCTTT. Its protein product is CASSSEGGGGNTEAFF.

The chain has TRBV2 and TRBJ2-3; 13 bases fit TRBD2. The V gene's germline CDR1 is SNHLY and CDR2 FYNNEI. V shed 7 bases, J shed 1 base, and the junction held 2 bases outside the gene matches. There are 15 residues in the CDR3. CDR3 residues: CASTGLAGGTDTQYF. The CDR3 DNA is TGTGCCAGCACCGGACTAGCGGGAGGCACAGATACGCAGTATTTT.

The chain joins TRBV9 to TRBJ2-7; weak D call: TRBD2 (5 bases). There are 13 residues in the CDR3. Per germline, CDR1 SGDLS and CDR2 YYNGEE. Trimming cost V 4 bases and J 0 bases, with 8 bases left between them. DNA for the CDR3: TGTGCCAGCAGCCCGGGGAACTCCTACGAGCAGTACTTC. Amino acid sequence: CASSPGNSYEQYF.